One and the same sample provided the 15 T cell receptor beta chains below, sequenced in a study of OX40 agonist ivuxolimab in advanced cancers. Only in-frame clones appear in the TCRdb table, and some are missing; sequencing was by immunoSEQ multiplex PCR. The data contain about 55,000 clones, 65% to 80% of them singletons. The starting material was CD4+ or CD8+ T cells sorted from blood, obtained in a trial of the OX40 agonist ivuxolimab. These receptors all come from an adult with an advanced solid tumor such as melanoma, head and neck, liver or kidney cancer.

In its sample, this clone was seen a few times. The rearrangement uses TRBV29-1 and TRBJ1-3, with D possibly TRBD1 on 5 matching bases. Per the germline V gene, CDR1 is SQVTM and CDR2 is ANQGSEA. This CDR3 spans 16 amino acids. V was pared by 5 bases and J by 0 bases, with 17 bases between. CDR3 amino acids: CSVRGSLGTSGNTIYF. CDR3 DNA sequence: TGCAGCGTTCGGGGGTCCCTAGGAACCTCTGGAAACACCATATATTTT.

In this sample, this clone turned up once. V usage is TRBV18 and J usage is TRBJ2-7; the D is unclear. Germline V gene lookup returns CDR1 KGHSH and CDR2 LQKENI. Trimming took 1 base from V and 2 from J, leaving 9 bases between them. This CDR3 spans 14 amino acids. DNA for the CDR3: TGTGCCAGCTCACCACAAGGTTCTACCTACGAGCAGTACTTC. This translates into CASSPQGSTYEQYF.

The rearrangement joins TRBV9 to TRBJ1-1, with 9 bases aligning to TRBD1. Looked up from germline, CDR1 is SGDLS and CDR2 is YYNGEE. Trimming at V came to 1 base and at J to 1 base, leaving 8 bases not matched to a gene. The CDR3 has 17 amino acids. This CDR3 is CASSVTPRQGENTEAFF. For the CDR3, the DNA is TGTGCCAGCAGCGTAACCCCCCGACAGGGGGAGAACACTGAAGCTTTCTTT.

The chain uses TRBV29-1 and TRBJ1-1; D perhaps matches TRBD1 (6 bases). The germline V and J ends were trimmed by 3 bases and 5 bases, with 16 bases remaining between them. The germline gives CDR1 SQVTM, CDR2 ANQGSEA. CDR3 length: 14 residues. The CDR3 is CSVDGQGPWTEAFF. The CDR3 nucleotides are TGCAGCGTTGATGGGCAGGGGCCGTGGACTGAAGCTTTCTTT.

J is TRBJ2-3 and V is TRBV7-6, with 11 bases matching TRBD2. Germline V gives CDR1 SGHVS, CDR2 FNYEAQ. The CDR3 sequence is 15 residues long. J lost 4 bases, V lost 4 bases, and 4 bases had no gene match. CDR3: CASSWSSGGADTQYF. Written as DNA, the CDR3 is TGTGCCAGCAGCTGGAGTAGCGGGGGGGCAGATACGCAGTATTTT.

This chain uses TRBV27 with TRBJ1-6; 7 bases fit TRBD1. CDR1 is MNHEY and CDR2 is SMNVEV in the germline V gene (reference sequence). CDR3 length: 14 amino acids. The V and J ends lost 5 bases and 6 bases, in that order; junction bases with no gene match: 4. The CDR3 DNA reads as TGTGCCAGCAGTCCGGGGACAGCTAATTCACCCCTCCACTTT. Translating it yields CASSPGTANSPLHF.

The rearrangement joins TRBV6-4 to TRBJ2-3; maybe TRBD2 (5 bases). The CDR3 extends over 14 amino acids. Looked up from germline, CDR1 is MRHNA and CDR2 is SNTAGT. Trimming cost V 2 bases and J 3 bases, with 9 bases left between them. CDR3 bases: TGTGCCAGCAGTGACGGGAGTGGGACAGATACGCAGTATTTT. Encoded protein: CASSDGSGTDTQYF.

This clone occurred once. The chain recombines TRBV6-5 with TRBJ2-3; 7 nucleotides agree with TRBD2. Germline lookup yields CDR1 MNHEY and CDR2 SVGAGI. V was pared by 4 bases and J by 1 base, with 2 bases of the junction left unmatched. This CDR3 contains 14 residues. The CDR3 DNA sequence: TGTGCCAGCAGTTCTCGGGGGGGCACAGATACGCAGTATTTT. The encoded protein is CASSSRGGTDTQYF.

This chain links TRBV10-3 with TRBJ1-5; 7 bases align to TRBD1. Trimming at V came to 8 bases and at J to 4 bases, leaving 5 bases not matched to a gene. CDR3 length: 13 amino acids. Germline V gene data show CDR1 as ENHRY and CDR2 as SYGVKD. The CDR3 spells CAIRPTGNQPQHF. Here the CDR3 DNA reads TGTGCCATCCGTCCGACAGGGAATCAGCCCCAGCATTTT.

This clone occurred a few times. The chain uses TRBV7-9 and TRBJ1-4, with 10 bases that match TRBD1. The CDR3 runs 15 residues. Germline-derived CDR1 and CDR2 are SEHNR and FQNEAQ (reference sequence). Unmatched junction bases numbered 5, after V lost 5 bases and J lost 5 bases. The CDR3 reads CASSIRQGANEKLFF. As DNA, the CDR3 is TGTGCCAGCAGCATACGACAGGGGGCGAATGAAAAACTGTTTTTT. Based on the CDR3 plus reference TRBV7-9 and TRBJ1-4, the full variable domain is DTGVSQNPRHKITKRGQNVTFRCDPISEHNRLYWYRQTLGQGPEFLTYFQNEAQLEKSRLLSDRFSAERPKGSFSTLEIQRTEQGDSAMYLCASSIRQGANEKLFFGSGTQLSVL.

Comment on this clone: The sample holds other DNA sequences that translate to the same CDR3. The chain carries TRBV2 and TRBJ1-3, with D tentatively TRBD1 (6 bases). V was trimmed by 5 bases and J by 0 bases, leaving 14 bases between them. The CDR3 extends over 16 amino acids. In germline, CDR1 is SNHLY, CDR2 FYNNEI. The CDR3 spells CASSTLDRSSGNTIYF. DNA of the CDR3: TGTGCCAGCAGTACCCTCGACAGGTCCTCTGGAAACACCATATATTTT.

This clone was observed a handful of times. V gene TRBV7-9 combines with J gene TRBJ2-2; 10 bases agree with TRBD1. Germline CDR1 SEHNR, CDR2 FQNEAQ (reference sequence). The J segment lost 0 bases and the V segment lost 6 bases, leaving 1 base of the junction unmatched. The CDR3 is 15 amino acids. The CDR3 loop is CASRGTGANTGELFF. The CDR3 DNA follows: TGTGCCAGCAGGGGGACAGGGGCGAACACCGGGGAGCTGTTTTTT.

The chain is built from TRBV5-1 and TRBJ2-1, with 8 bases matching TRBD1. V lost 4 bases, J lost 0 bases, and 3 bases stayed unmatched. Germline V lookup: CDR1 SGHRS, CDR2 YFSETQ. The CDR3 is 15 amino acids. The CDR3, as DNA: TGCGCCAGCAGCAACGACAGGGGCTCCTACAATGAGCAGTTCTTC. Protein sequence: CASSNDRGSYNEQFF.

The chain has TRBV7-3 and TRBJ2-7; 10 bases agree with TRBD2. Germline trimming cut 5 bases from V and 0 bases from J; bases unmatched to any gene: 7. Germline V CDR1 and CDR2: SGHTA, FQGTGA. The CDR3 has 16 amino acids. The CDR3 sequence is CASSPGRLAGSYEQYF. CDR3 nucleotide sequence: TGTGCCAGCAGCCCGGGCCGACTAGCGGGCTCCTACGAGCAGTACTTC.

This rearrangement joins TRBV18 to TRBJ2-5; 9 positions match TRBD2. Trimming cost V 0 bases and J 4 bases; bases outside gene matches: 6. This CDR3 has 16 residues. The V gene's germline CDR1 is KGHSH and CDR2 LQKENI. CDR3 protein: CASSPPGLAGRETQYF. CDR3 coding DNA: TGTGCCAGCTCACCACCGGGGCTAGCGGGACGAGAGACCCAGTACTTC.